The rows below give T cell receptor beta chains drawn from one sample of a study of blood T cells in healthy people across ages. A single record per CDR3 protein comes from TCRdb applying MiXCR to the 5' RACE reads. The sample gives 1 million to 1.2 million distinct CDR3 sequences, about two fifths of which show up once; 10% to 15% is in the top ten. The specimen sequenced was blood. These receptors were taken from a young man in good health. The CDR3 runs from the conserved cysteine through the conserved F or W. Each record gives: clone size, V gene, J gene, CDR3 protein. Clone size is not always given. Where it is, it says once, few, many or a class for expanded clones.

clone_size: NA; v_call: TRBV4-1; j_call: TRBJ1-5; cdr3_aa: CASSQGVRDQPQHF
clone_size: few; v_call: TRBV4-3; j_call: TRBJ1-2; cdr3_aa: CASSQDRQGVVYGYTF
clone_size: NA; v_call: TRBV6-4; j_call: TRBJ2-3; cdr3_aa: CAARVSGTDTQYF
clone_size: NA; v_call: TRBV7-2; j_call: TRBJ2-3; cdr3_aa: CASSTPGLGGSQYF
clone_size: NA; v_call: TRBV10-3; j_call: TRBJ1-6; cdr3_aa: CAISELAGGPNSPLHF
clone_size: NA; v_call: TRBV5-1; j_call: TRBJ2-5; cdr3_aa: CTSSLDPGDETQYF
clone_size: NA; v_call: TRBV4-1; j_call: TRBJ1-4; cdr3_aa: CASSRASEKLFF
clone_size: few; v_call: TRBV7-8; j_call: TRBJ2-3; cdr3_aa: CASSWRGQWTDTQYF
clone_size: few; v_call: TRBV4-2; j_call: TRBJ1-2; cdr3_aa: CASSQGGSRDGYTF
clone_size: few; v_call: TRBV4-2; j_call: TRBJ1-2; cdr3_aa: CASSPQLWVRVNYGYTF
clone_size: many; v_call: TRBV29-1; j_call: TRBJ2-3; cdr3_aa: CSVQEGSTDTQYF
clone_size: NA; v_call: TRBV20-1; j_call: TRBJ1-1; cdr3_aa: CSARAGQGDTEAFF
clone_size: NA; v_call: TRBV20-1; j_call: TRBJ2-1; cdr3_aa: CSANPTGRFDEQFF
clone_size: NA; v_call: TRBV29-1; j_call: TRBJ1-1; cdr3_aa: CSVVLRTNTEAFF
clone_size: few; v_call: TRBV12-5; j_call: TRBJ2-1; cdr3_aa: CASGLKRPGHDNEQFF
clone_size: NA; v_call: TRBV29-1; j_call: TRBJ1-2; cdr3_aa: CSVEDRGDDYGYTF
clone_size: NA; v_call: TRBV7-2; j_call: TRBJ1-6; cdr3_aa: CASSLDGQINSPLHF
clone_size: few; v_call: TRBV6-2/TRBV6-3; j_call: TRBJ1-1; cdr3_aa: CASSYPADDTEAFF
clone_size: NA; v_call: TRBV6-5; j_call: TRBJ2-5; cdr3_aa: CASRGKVVQYF
clone_size: few; v_call: TRBV5-1; j_call: TRBJ2-7; cdr3_aa: CASSPTLTSATRDEQYF
clone_size: once; v_call: TRBV30; j_call: TRBJ2-5; cdr3_aa: CAWTEGNQETQYF
clone_size: NA; v_call: TRBV7-9; j_call: TRBJ1-1; cdr3_aa: CASSLGTHEGEAFF